Listed below are T cell receptor beta chains from one sample, sequenced in a study of human T cells and chemical hapten exposure. TCRdb reprocessed the RACE reads with MiXCR, giving one entry per CDR3 protein. The sample lists roughly 250,000 distinct CDR3 sequences, about 9% occurring once. Sequencing was performed on whole blood, taken in connection with sensitization to the hapten diphenylcyclopropenone (DPC). All receptors come from a woman between 40 and 50 years old with alopecia areata. Some clones in this sample may be carry-over from other donors' samples. The CDR3 runs from the conserved cysteine through the conserved F or W. The order of the fields is J gene, D gene, V gene, clone size, CDR3 DNA, CDR3 protein. The D gene is left open where the match is weak. The listing skips clone size in some rows; elsewhere it reads once, few, many or a size class.

j_call: TRBJ2-3
d_call: TRBD2
v_call: TRBV10-3
clone_size: few
cdr3_nt: TGTGCCATCAAAAACCTCGGGCAAGCGGGGCCCACAGATACGCAGTATTTT
cdr3_aa: CAIKNLGQAGPTDTQYF

j_call: TRBJ2-2
d_call: TRBD2
v_call: TRBV5-5
clone_size: .
cdr3_nt: TGTGCCAGCACCCTCGGGACTAGCGTAGTCACCGGGGAGCTGTTTTTT
cdr3_aa: CASTLGTSVVTGELFF

j_call: TRBJ1-1
d_call: TRBD1
v_call: TRBV29-1
clone_size: few
cdr3_nt: TGCAGCGTTGAAGAATCCAGGGGGCTGTACACTGAAGCTTTCTTT
cdr3_aa: CSVEESRGLYTEAFF

j_call: TRBJ2-7
d_call: .
v_call: TRBV4-2
clone_size: .
cdr3_nt: TGTGCCAGCAGCCAAGAATTTGCTACTCCCTACGAGCAGTACTTC
cdr3_aa: CASSQEFATPYEQYF

j_call: TRBJ2-4
d_call: .
v_call: TRBV7-9
clone_size: few
cdr3_nt: TGTGCCAGCAGCTTAGCAGGGTCCGCAGCCAAAAACATTCAGTACTTC
cdr3_aa: CASSLAGSAAKNIQYF

j_call: TRBJ2-4
d_call: .
v_call: TRBV29-1
clone_size: .
cdr3_nt: TGCAGCGTTGATGTGGAAAACATTCAGTACTTC
cdr3_aa: CSVDVENIQYF

j_call: TRBJ2-1
d_call: .
v_call: TRBV5-1
clone_size: few
cdr3_nt: TGCGCCAGCAGCACCTCTCCTCCAGGCAATGAGCAGTTCTTC
cdr3_aa: CASSTSPPGNEQFF

j_call: TRBJ2-7
d_call: .
v_call: TRBV28
clone_size: .
cdr3_nt: TGTGCCAGCAGTTTCCATCCGGGCGAGCAGTACTTC
cdr3_aa: CASSFHPGEQYF

j_call: TRBJ2-1
d_call: TRBD2
v_call: TRBV7-9
clone_size: few
cdr3_nt: TGTGCCAGCAGCCGGCTGGGCGGGAGCCACGGGTACAATGAGCAGTTCTTC
cdr3_aa: CASSRLGGSHGYNEQFF

j_call: TRBJ1-3
d_call: .
v_call: TRBV29-1
clone_size: many
cdr3_nt: TGCAGCGTTGTACAGGAGCTCTCTGGAAACACCATATATTTT
cdr3_aa: CSVVQELSGNTIYF

j_call: TRBJ2-7
d_call: TRBD2
v_call: TRBV28
clone_size: .
cdr3_nt: TGTGCCAGCAGTTCGAGCGGGAGTCTGAACGAGCAGTACTTC
cdr3_aa: CASSSSGSLNEQYF

j_call: TRBJ2-1
d_call: .
v_call: TRBV2
clone_size: .
cdr3_nt: TGTGCCAGCAAATCCGGGACAGAGCAGTTCTTC
cdr3_aa: CASKSGTEQFF

j_call: TRBJ2-5
d_call: TRBD1
v_call: TRBV6-1
clone_size: .
cdr3_nt: TGTGCCAGCAGGGACAGGGGGCATCCGGGGGAGACCCAGTACTTC
cdr3_aa: CASRDRGHPGETQYF

j_call: TRBJ1-5
d_call: .
v_call: TRBV5-1
clone_size: .
cdr3_nt: TGCGCCAGCAGCTTGGCCGGGGGGCCTAATCAGCCCCAGCATTTT
cdr3_aa: CASSLAGGPNQPQHF

j_call: TRBJ2-3
d_call: TRBD1
v_call: TRBV5-1
clone_size: .
cdr3_nt: TGCGCCAGCAGCTTGGAAGCAGGACAGGGGGCCGCTACGCAGTATTTT
cdr3_aa: CASSLEAGQGAATQYF

j_call: TRBJ2-2
d_call: .
v_call: TRBV7-7
clone_size: few
cdr3_nt: TGTGCTAGCAGCTCCGGACCGGGCACCGGGGAGCTGTTTTTT
cdr3_aa: CASSSGPGTGELFF

j_call: TRBJ1-1
d_call: .
v_call: TRBV4-1
clone_size: many
cdr3_nt: TGCGCCAGCAGCCAAGTTTTCAGGACTGGAGACACTGAAGCTTTCTTT
cdr3_aa: CASSQVFRTGDTEAFF

j_call: TRBJ1-1
d_call: TRBD1
v_call: TRBV29-1
clone_size: .
cdr3_nt: TGCAGCGTTCAACCGGGACAGGGAGGCACTGAAGCTTTCTTT
cdr3_aa: CSVQPGQGGTEAFF

j_call: TRBJ2-1
d_call: TRBD2
v_call: TRBV18
clone_size: .
cdr3_nt: TGTGCCAGCTCACCGTCTGCGCTAGCGGGGAACAATGAGCAGTTCTTC
cdr3_aa: CASSPSALAGNNEQFF

j_call: TRBJ2-1
d_call: TRBD2
v_call: TRBV20-1
clone_size: .
cdr3_nt: TGCAGTGCCACATTGGGACTAGCCTACAATGAGCAGTTCTTC
cdr3_aa: CSATLGLAYNEQFF

j_call: TRBJ2-1
d_call: .
v_call: TRBV28
clone_size: .
cdr3_nt: TGTGCCAGCAGTCCCCACATGGACGGCGAGCAGTTCTTC
cdr3_aa: CASSPHMDGEQFF

j_call: TRBJ2-3
d_call: .
v_call: TRBV20-1
clone_size: few
cdr3_nt: TGCAGTGCTAGATTCCCCACAAATACGCAGTATTTT
cdr3_aa: CSARFPTNTQYF

j_call: TRBJ2-3
d_call: .
v_call: TRBV4-3
clone_size: .
cdr3_nt: TGCGCCAGCAGCCGCGCGGAGGGGGGGGGCGCAGATACGCAGTATTTT
cdr3_aa: CASSRAEGGGADTQYF

j_call: TRBJ2-5
d_call: .
v_call: TRBV5-1
clone_size: few
cdr3_nt: TGCGCCAGCAGCTTGGACACGAGCCAAGAGACCCAGTACTTC
cdr3_aa: CASSLDTSQETQYF

j_call: TRBJ2-7
d_call: TRBD1
v_call: TRBV7-9
clone_size: few
cdr3_nt: TGTGCCAGCAGCCTAACGACAGGGTTAGACGAGCAGTACTTC
cdr3_aa: CASSLTTGLDEQYF

j_call: TRBJ2-2
d_call: TRBD1
v_call: TRBV5-6
clone_size: .
cdr3_nt: TGTGCCAGCAGCTTCGGGACAGGGGCCGGGGAGCTGTTTTTT
cdr3_aa: CASSFGTGAGELFF

j_call: TRBJ1-6
d_call: TRBD1
v_call: TRBV6-5
clone_size: many
cdr3_nt: TGTGCCAGCCGCCCAGGGGGGGCGGCCTATAATTCACCCCTCCACTTT
cdr3_aa: CASRPGGAAYNSPLHF

j_call: TRBJ2-1
d_call: TRBD1
v_call: TRBV29-1
clone_size: .
cdr3_nt: TGCAGCGTTCAGGGGGTTAGGAACAATGAGCAGTTCTTC
cdr3_aa: CSVQGVRNNEQFF

j_call: TRBJ1-1
d_call: .
v_call: TRBV6-2/TRBV6-3
clone_size: many
cdr3_nt: TGTGCCAGCAGTTACCGGAGGAACACTGAAGCTTTCTTT
cdr3_aa: CASSYRRNTEAFF

j_call: TRBJ2-3
d_call: .
v_call: TRBV20-1
clone_size: .
cdr3_nt: TGCAGTGCTAGAGACCCACTAGGTACTACGCAGTATTTT
cdr3_aa: CSARDPLGTTQYF

j_call: TRBJ1-4
d_call: .
v_call: TRBV6-5
clone_size: many
cdr3_nt: TGTGCCAGCAGTTCCGGGACGGAAAATGAAAAACTGTTTTTT
cdr3_aa: CASSSGTENEKLFF

j_call: TRBJ1-4
d_call: .
v_call: TRBV25-1
clone_size: .
cdr3_nt: TGTGCCAGCAGTGAAGTCTGGGGTCGAGAAAAACTGTTTTTT
cdr3_aa: CASSEVWGREKLFF

j_call: TRBJ2-3
d_call: .
v_call: TRBV5-1
clone_size: many
cdr3_nt: TGCGCCAGCAGAGTTGGTCCTAGCACAGATACGCAGTATTTT
cdr3_aa: CASRVGPSTDTQYF